A single sample gave rise to the 8 T cell receptor beta chains below, sequenced in a study of T cells in localized non-small cell lung cancer. Produced via immunoSEQ multiplex PCR; TCRdb's table is partial and in-frame only. The data show 2,000 to 2,500 clones, less than 30% seen once. Sequencing was performed on normal lung tissue next to the tumor, taken before any cancer treatment. These receptors originate from a man between 40 and 70 years old with stage II squamous cell lung carcinoma.

CDR3 protein: CASSSGAWETQYF. The CDR3 DNA sequence: TGTGCCAGTAGTTCGGGGGCTTGGGAGACCCAGTACTTC. The V call is TRBV19, the J call TRBJ2-5; D may match TRBD1 or TRBD2 (6 bases each). Germline CDR1 LNHDA, CDR2 SQIVND (reference sequence). Trimming left V 5 bases short and J 5 bases short, with 12 bases between. The CDR3 totals 13 residues.

The chain couples TRBV14 to TRBJ1-1; TRBD1 matches 9 bases. Germline V gene sequence: CDR1 SGHDN, CDR2 FVKESK. The CDR3 is 12 amino acids. The J segment lost 11 bases and the V segment lost 5 bases, leaving 6 bases of the junction unmatched. The CDR3 loop is CASSGTGLLAFF. The CDR3 DNA reads as TGTGCCAGCAGCGGGACAGGGTTATTGGCTTTCTTT. Complete variable domain (other parts from reference TRBV14 and TRBJ1-1): EAGVTQFPSHSVIEKGQTVTLRCDPISGHDNLYWYRRVMGKEIKFLLHFVKESKQDESGMPNNRFLAERTGGTYSTLKVQPAELEDSGVYFCASSGTGLLAFFGQGTRLTVV.

The rearrangement uses TRBV19 and TRBJ1-2, with no clear D. Trimming took 4 bases from V and 1 from J, leaving 10 bases between them. CDR1 and CDR2 from the germline V gene are LNHDA and SQIVND (reference sequence). The CDR3 is 14 residues long. CDR3 sequence (DNA): TGTGCCAGTAGTAGACATATCAGTAACTATGGCTACACCTTC. Amino acids: CASSRHISNYGYTF.

This clone appeared a few times. The chain links TRBV9 to TRBJ1-4; a possible D gene is TRBD1 (5 bases). CDR1 SGDLS and CDR2 YYNGEE come from the germline V gene. The V end was cut by 5 bases, the J end by 8 bases, with 19 bases between. The CDR3 runs 15 residues. The DNA of the CDR3 is TGTGCCAGCAGTGAATTCGGCCAGGGAGGCGAAAAACTGTTTTTT. It translates to CASSEFGQGGEKLFF. Based on the CDR3 plus reference TRBV9 and TRBJ1-4, the full variable domain is DSGVTQTPKHLITATGQRVTLRCSPRSGDLSVYWYQQSLDQGLQFLIQYYNGEERAKGNILERFSAQQFPDLHSELNLSSLELGDSALYFCASSEFGQGGEKLFFGSGTQLSVL.

V gene TRBV19 combines with J gene TRBJ2-5; no definite D call. The CDR3 loop spans 13 amino acids. Germline V lookup: CDR1 LNHDA, CDR2 SQIVND (reference sequence). Trimming shortened V by 4 bases and J by 5 bases, and 11 bases separated the two germline ends. In nucleotides, the CDR3 is TGTGCCAGTAGTACCCCAGGAGCCGAGACCCAGTACTTC. Protein product: CASSTPGAETQYF. Using reference TRBV19 and TRBJ2-5 for the parts outside the CDR3, the full variable domain is DGGITQSPKYLFRKEGQNVTLSCEQNLNHDAMYWYRQDPGQGLRLIYYSQIVNDFQKGDIAEGYSVSREKKESFPLTVTSAQKNPTAFYLCASSTPGAETQYFGPGTRLLVL.

This clone was found once. The chain uses TRBV30 and TRBJ1-1; D call uncertain. CDR1 GTSNPN and CDR2 SVGIG come from the germline V gene (reference sequence). The CDR3 length is 13 residues. The V gene lost 1 base and the J gene lost 1 base, with 7 bases spanning the gap. The CDR3 here is CAWSAQTNTEAFF. Here the CDR3 DNA reads TGTGCCTGGAGTGCTCAAACGAACACTGAAGCTTTCTTT.

This clone was counted only a few times. V usage is TRBV7-2 and J usage is TRBJ2-1, with 8 nucleotides matching TRBD2. The CDR3 totals 17 residues. Germline V CDR1 and CDR2: SGHTA, FQGNSA. The V and J ends lost 3 bases and 5 bases, in that order; junction bases with no gene match: 12. The DNA of the CDR3 is TGTGCCAGCAGCTTGAGCGGGGCCGGGACTAGGAACAATGAGCAGTTCTTC. Translating gives CASSLSGAGTRNNEQFF. Full variable domain (outside the CDR3, taken from reference TRBV7-2 and TRBJ2-1): GAGVSQSPSNKVTEKGKDVELRCDPISGHTALYWYRQSLGQGLEFLIYFQGNSAPDKSGLPSDRFSAERTGGSVSTLTIQRTQQEDSAVYLCASSLSGAGTRNNEQFFGPGTRLTVL.

This clone was found a few times. Other DNA variants within this sample encode the same CDR3. The rearrangement joins TRBV11-3 to TRBJ1-1; the D gene is possibly TRBD1 (5 bases). Trimming stripped 1 base from V and 1 base from J, with 7 bases between. Germline lookup yields CDR1 SGHNT and CDR2 YENEEA. The CDR3 length is 14 residues. The CDR3 sequence is CASSLVRGNTEAFF. CDR3 DNA: TGTGCCAGCAGCTTAGTAAGGGGGAACACTGAAGCTTTCTTT. Combining the CDR3 with reference TRBV11-3 and TRBJ1-1 gives the whole variable domain EAGVVQSPRYKIIEKKQPVAFWCNPISGHNTLYWYLQNLGQGPELLIRYENEEAVDDSQLPKDRFSAERLKGVDSTLKIQPAELGDSAVYLCASSLVRGNTEAFFGQGTRLTVV.